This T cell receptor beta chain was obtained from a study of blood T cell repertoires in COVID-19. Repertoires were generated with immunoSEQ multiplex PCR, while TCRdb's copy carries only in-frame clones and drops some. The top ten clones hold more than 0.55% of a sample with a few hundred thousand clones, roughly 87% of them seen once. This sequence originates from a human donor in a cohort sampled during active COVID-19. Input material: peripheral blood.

The CDR3 DNA reads as TGCAGTGCCACCGCGGGTTATGGCTACACCTTC. This gives the protein CSATAGYGYTF. The chain uses TRBV20-1 and TRBJ1-2; no clear D. The germline gives CDR1 DFQATT, CDR2 SNEGSKA (reference sequence). The CDR3 is made up of 11 amino acids. V lost 6 bases to trimming and J lost 5 bases, with 10 bases between them.